This TCR beta chain stems from a study of blood T cells in healthy people across ages. Study-level results: Naive CD4+ cells and diversity were both higher in long-lived donors than in aged donors.

Germline V gene lookup returns CDR1 SEHNR and CDR2 FQNEAQ (reference sequence). V lost 5 bases to trimming and J lost 8 bases, with 22 bases between them. This CDR3 spans 16 amino acids. This clonotype was picked up one time. The antigen is not known. A second PCR of 7 to 11 cycles used a sample-barcoded 5' primer and a J-beta primer mix. Tagging of each cDNA molecule was performed by a template-switch adaptor with 12 random nucleotides. TCRdb re-analysed the 5' RACE reads in MiXCR, keeping a single row per CDR3 protein. The data show around 520,000 distinct CDR3 sequences, about a quarter seen once. The donors, aged 6 to 90, were healthy Caucasians from Russia. Every donor contributed about 10 milliliters of peripheral blood by blood draw. The data also belong to a second study, concerning T cells of mothers and their children.

Material for sequencing was blood. J is TRBJ2-1 and V is TRBV7-9; D not certain. The clonotype comes from a boy aged 2 to 10 in good health. Here the CDR3 reads CASSQIRRTLRDEQFF. In DNA, the CDR3 is TGTGCCAGCAGCCAGATACGACGGACCCTTCGGGATGAGCAGTTCTTC.